The 15 T cell receptor beta chains below come from one sample, sequenced in a study of identical twins. TCRdb processed the 5' RACE reads anew with MiXCR; each CDR3 protein has one entry. The sample yields some 270,000 distinct CDR3 sequences, about 8.3% seen once. This sample was shared with a second study, whose subject was yellow fever vaccine responses in identical twins.

The sequencing sample was made of CD8+ T cells sorted from blood. These TCRs come from a woman aged 18-29 years in good health.

The chain recombines TRBV5-1 with TRBJ2-2; a possible D gene is TRBD2 (6 bases). The germline V gene encodes CDR1 SGHRS and CDR2 YFSETQ. This CDR3 is 17 amino acids long. Trimming took off 0 bases at V and 1 base at J, with 13 bases between the two ends. CDR3 in amino acids: CASSLGSSALNTGELFF. CDR3 bases: TGCGCCAGCAGCTTGGGTTCTAGCGCTCTGAACACCGGGGAGCTGTTTTTT. The whole variable domain, filled in from reference TRBV5-1 and TRBJ2-2, reads KAGVTQTPRYLIKTRGQQVTLSCSPISGHRSVSWYQQTPGQGLQFLFEYFSETQRNKGNFPGRFSGRQFSNSRSEMNVSTLELGDSALYLCASSLGSSALNTGELFFGEGSRLTVL.

There are many counts of this clonotype. The V gene is TRBV6-5, the J gene TRBJ2-7; 7 bases are a match to TRBD2. The CDR3 is 14 residues long. Trimming at V came to 2 bases and at J to 0 bases, leaving 1 base not matched to a gene. Germline V gene sequence: CDR1 MNHEY, CDR2 SVGAGI. CDR3 sequence reads: CASSYGGGSYEQYF. The CDR3 coding sequence is TGTGCCAGCAGTTACGGGGGGGGCTCCTACGAGCAGTACTTC.

The table lists this clonotype with a few counts. This chain links TRBV20-1 with TRBJ2-1; D not certain. Trimming stripped 3 bases from V and 7 bases from J, with 16 bases between. The germline gives CDR1 DFQATT, CDR2 SNEGSKA (reference sequence). This CDR3 is built from 14 residues. The CDR3: CSARLKALRNEQFF. CDR3 coding DNA: TGCAGTGCTAGGTTAAAAGCACTAAGGAATGAGCAGTTCTTC.

In its sample, this clonotype was seen a few times. V usage is TRBV3-1 and J usage is TRBJ2-7; no clear D gene. V lost 4 bases and J lost 2, with 9 bases in between. The CDR3 contains 13 residues. Germline V gene lookup returns CDR1 LGHDT and CDR2 YNNKEL (reference sequence). The CDR3 coding sequence is TGTGCCAGCAGCCCACGACACACCTACGAGCAGTACTTC. Its translation: CASSPRHTYEQYF.

This clonotype occurred many times. The genes are TRBV29-1 and TRBJ2-1; 14 bases are a match to TRBD2. Germline V gene data show CDR1 as SQVTM and CDR2 as ANQGSEA. V lost 7 bases and J lost 8; bases outside the gene matches: 7. CDR3 length equals 14 residues. The DNA of the CDR3 is TGCAGCGCCCCGGGACTAGCGGGGGTGGATGAGCAGTTCTTC. Translation: CSAPGLAGVDEQFF.

This clonotype appeared many times. The chain combines TRBV4-3 with TRBJ2-1, with 10 bases that match TRBD2. Trimming cost V 4 bases and J 6 bases; bases outside gene matches: 9. Germline V lookup: CDR1 LGHNA, CDR2 YSLEER. This CDR3 is 16 amino acids long. The CDR3 nucleotides read TGCGCCAGCAGCCCGGGGGAACTAGCGGGACCCAATGAGCAGTTCTTC. Protein sequence: CASSPGELAGPNEQFF.

A word on this clonotype: At one of its ends the junction is not consistent with the germline gene, which may arise from a read error. The chain employs TRBV12-3 or TRBV12-4 and TRBJ2-3; D possibly matches TRBD1 or TRBD2 (5 bases each). This CDR3 has 12 amino acids. This CDR3 is CASLGTTYTQYF. The CDR3 DNA reads as TGTGCCAGTTTGGGGACCACATATACGCAGTATTTT.

There are a few counts of this clonotype. The V call is TRBV7-3, the J call TRBJ2-1; D remains unclear. The length of the CDR3 is 15 residues. Germline V gene data show CDR1 as SGHTA and CDR2 as FQGTGA. The V and J ends lost 1 base and 5 bases respectively, with 12 bases between them. The CDR3 DNA follows: TGTGCCAGCAGCTTAATTCTAGGGAACAACAATGAGCAGTTCTTC. It translates to CASSLILGNNNEQFF. Variable domain in full (rest from reference TRBV7-3 and TRBJ2-1): GAGVSQTPSNKVTEKGKYVELRCDPISGHTALYWYRQSLGQGPEFLIYFQGTGAADDSGLPNDRFFAVRPEGSVSTLKIQRTERGDSAVYLCASSLILGNNNEQFFGPGTRLTVL.

This clonotype was detected many times. The gene calls are TRBV11-2 and TRBJ2-2; D unresolved. The V and J ends lost 5 bases and 8 bases respectively, with 9 bases between them. This CDR3 has 12 residues. Germline lookup yields CDR1 SGHAT and CDR2 FQNNGV. CDR3 loop: CASSPLSGELFF. In DNA form, the CDR3 reads TGTGCCAGCAGCCCCCTGAGTGGGGAGCTGTTTTTT.

This clonotype was seen ten or more times. The V call is TRBV7-8, the J call TRBJ2-1; 9 bases are a match to TRBD2. V lost 3 bases, J lost 10 bases, and 4 bases stayed unmatched. The CDR3 is 13 amino acids. The germline CDR1 and CDR2 sequences are SGHVS and FQNEAQ. The CDR3 protein is CASSFPSGMEQFF. The DNA for the CDR3 is TGTGCCAGCAGCTTCCCTAGCGGGATGGAGCAGTTCTTC.

The genes are TRBV20-1 and TRBJ1-2; D unclear. The CDR3 contains 13 residues. Germline-derived CDR1 and CDR2 are DFQATT and SNEGSKA (reference sequence). The V end was cut by 1 base, the J end by 2 bases, with 8 bases between. CDR3 protein: CSARAVTNYGYTF. DNA of the CDR3: TGCAGTGCTAGAGCGGTCACCAACTATGGCTACACCTTC.

The sample holds a few counts of this clonotype. CDR3 residues: CASSRATGELFF. CDR3 sequence (DNA): TGTGCCAGCAGTAGGGCCACCGGGGAGCTGTTTTTT. The chain couples TRBV28 to TRBJ2-2; D remains unclear. This CDR3 is built from 12 residues. Trimming cost V 5 bases and J 4 bases, with 5 bases left between them. Germline V gene lookup returns CDR1 MDHEN and CDR2 SYDVKM.

This clonotype appeared a few times. The rearrangement joins TRBV20-1 to TRBJ2-3; D not resolved. CDR3 length equals 16 residues. From germline, CDR1 is DFQATT and CDR2 SNEGSKA (reference sequence). V was trimmed by 6 bases and J by 0 bases, leaving 19 bases between them. The DNA of the CDR3 is TGCAGTGCGATAGACACCGTCGCTTCTAGCACAGATACGCAGTATTTT. Its protein is CSAIDTVASSTDTQYF.

This clonotype came up many times. The chain is built from TRBV5-6 and TRBJ2-1; 9 bases align to TRBD2. J was trimmed by 12 bases and V by 0 bases; bases with no gene match: 7. The CDR3 totals 14 residues. Germline V gene data show CDR1 as SGHDT and CDR2 as YYEEEE. CDR3 sequence (DNA): TGTGCCAGCAGCTTGGGCGGGAGGGCCGTAGGGCAGTTCTTC. Residues: CASSLGGRAVGQFF. Drawing the rest from reference TRBV5-6 and TRBJ2-1, the complete variable domain is DAGVTQSPTHLIKTRGQQVTLRCSPKSGHDTVSWYQQALGQGPQFIFQYYEEEERQRGNFPDRFSGHQFPNYSSELNVNALLLGDSALYLCASSLGGRAVGQFFGPGTRLTVL.

This clonotype was seen a handful of times. The chain joins TRBV30 to TRBJ2-3; D unresolved. V lost 1 base, J lost 3 bases, and 8 bases lay in between. This CDR3 is 13 amino acids long. Germline V gives CDR1 GTSNPN, CDR2 SVGIG (reference sequence). The CDR3 loop reads CAWSAALTDTQYF. Written as DNA, the CDR3 is TGTGCCTGGAGTGCAGCGTTAACAGATACGCAGTATTTT.